This T cell receptor (beta chain) is from a study of Ad26.COV2.S vaccination and SARS-CoV-2 variants. Across the study: This donor came from the COV1001 trial of Ad26.COV2.S. Administration of Ad26.COV2.S was intramuscular, either once or twice 56 days apart.

Assay used: immunoSEQ multiplex PCR; TCRdb lists only in-frame clones, some missing. The sample yields a few hundred thousand clones, approximately 87% seen once. This CDR3 has 15 amino acids. V was clipped by 1 base and J by 3 bases, with 13 bases between them. Per the germline V gene, CDR1 is LGHDT and CDR2 is YNNKEL (reference sequence). This sample's treatment: 15 to 20 received Ad26.COV2.S at low or high dose, single or two shots; about 5 received placebo; per-sample allocation not given. Day 63 following the first vaccine or placebo injection was when the samples were taken. The sequenced sample was peripheral blood, obtained in a trial of Ad26.COV2.S vaccine versus placebo. The rearrangement links TRBV3-1 (or the pseudogene TRBV3-2) to TRBJ2-7, with D perhaps TRBD1 (6 bases). This receptor was taken from a person between 18 and 65 years old who received the Ad26.COV2.S COVID-19 vaccine or a placebo. The CDR3 loop is CASSQGVGRGYEQYF. The CDR3 DNA reads TGTGCCAGCAGCCAAGGGGTTGGCAGGGGCTACGAGCAGTACTTC.